A selection of T cell receptor beta chains follows, all from one sample in a study of shared clonotypes between healthy human individuals. Sequenced by immunoSEQ multiplex PCR; TCRdb stores in-frame clones only, minus some. This sample yields millions of clones, of which roughly 94% are seen a single time; more than 0.1% belongs to the top ten. The sequencing input was naive CD4+ T cells sorted from blood. All receptors derive from a man between 18 and 35 years old in good health. The CDR3 runs from the conserved cysteine through the conserved F or W. D genes are given only for firm matches. Some rows mark clone size as missing; the rest say once, few, many or name a class of expanded clone.

V: TRBV7-7; D: NA; J: TRBJ2-1; size: NA; DNA: TGTGCTAGCAGCCCCGCAGGGTTCGATGAGCAGTTCTTC; CDR3: CASSPAGFDEQFF
V: TRBV7-9; D: TRBD1; J: TRBJ2-1; size: NA; DNA: TGTGCCAGCAGCGTAGCCGGGACAGAAGACAATGAGCAGTTCTTC; CDR3: CASSVAGTEDNEQFF
V: TRBV5-4; D: NA; J: TRBJ2-2; size: NA; DNA: TGTGCCAGCAGCCGATCTGGGGGGAACACCGGGGAGCTGTTTTTT; CDR3: CASSRSGGNTGELFF
V: TRBV6-5; D: TRBD1; J: TRBJ2-1; size: NA; DNA: TGTGATCGACAGGGGGCCAATGAGCAGTTCTTC; CDR3: CDRQGANEQFF
V: TRBV9; D: NA; J: TRBJ2-5; size: NA; DNA: TGTGCCAGCAGCCCTCGGGGCATCCAAGAGACCCAGTACTTC; CDR3: CASSPRGIQETQYF
V: TRBV19; D: TRBD1; J: TRBJ2-7; size: NA; DNA: TGTGCCAGTAGATCCTCGGACAGGAGTGAGCAGTACTTC; CDR3: CASRSSDRSEQYF
V: TRBV18; D: NA; J: TRBJ2-6; size: NA; DNA: TGTGCCAGCTCACCACAGGCTACTGGGGCCAACGTCCTGACTTTC; CDR3: CASSPQATGANVLTF
V: TRBV5-1; D: NA; J: TRBJ1-1; size: few; DNA: TGCGCCAGCAGCTTGCTCGGGGAGGCTTTCTTT; CDR3: CASSLLGEAFF
V: TRBV27; D: TRBD1; J: TRBJ1-2; size: NA; DNA: TGTGCCAGCAGTTTCTGGGCAGGGGGATCAACTAACTATGGCTACACCTTC; CDR3: CASSFWAGGSTNYGYTF
V: TRBV11-2; D: NA; J: TRBJ1-1; size: NA; DNA: TGTGCCAGCAGCGAGGCGCTAAACACTGAAGCTTTCTTT; CDR3: CASSEALNTEAFF
V: TRBV2; D: NA; J: TRBJ1-1; size: NA; DNA: TGTGCCAGCAGTGACGAAAAGGGCTCTGAAGCTTTCTTT; CDR3: CASSDEKGSEAFF
V: TRBV19; D: TRBD1; J: TRBJ1-6; size: NA; DNA: TGTGCCAGTAGGCCGGTAGGGACAGGGGATTCACCCCTCCACTTT; CDR3: CASRPVGTGDSPLHF
V: TRBV5-1; D: NA; J: TRBJ1-2; size: NA; DNA: TGCGCCAGCAGCCTTTCGGGGACTTGGTATGGCTACACCTTC; CDR3: CASSLSGTWYGYTF
V: TRBV9; D: NA; J: TRBJ2-1; size: NA; DNA: TGTGCCAGCAGCGTAGATCGCCAGCGGCCTTACAATGAGCAGTTCTTC; CDR3: CASSVDRQRPYNEQFF
V: TRBV7-9; D: NA; J: TRBJ2-3; size: NA; DNA: TGTGCCAGCAGCCTCCGGGACCGTAGCACAGATACGCAGTATTTT; CDR3: CASSLRDRSTDTQYF
V: TRBV18; D: NA; J: TRBJ2-3; size: NA; DNA: TGTGCCAGCTCACCACCAGTAACAGATACGCAGTATTTT; CDR3: CASSPPVTDTQYF
V: TRBV25-1; D: NA; J: TRBJ2-3; size: NA; DNA: TGTGCCAGCAGTGGGACAGTGGAAGGCACAGATACGCAGTATTTT; CDR3: CASSGTVEGTDTQYF
V: TRBV6-1; D: NA; J: TRBJ2-6; size: NA; DNA: TGTGCCAGCTTCGTATTTTCTGGGGCCAACGTCCTGACTTTC; CDR3: CASFVFSGANVLTF
V: TRBV28; D: TRBD1; J: TRBJ1-5; size: NA; DNA: TGTGCCAGCAGTCCATTACAGGGGGCAGGGAATCAGCCCCAGCATTTT; CDR3: CASSPLQGAGNQPQHF
V: TRBV5-1; D: NA; J: TRBJ2-5; size: NA; DNA: TGCGCCAGCAAACGGAACAGGCACTTTGAAGAGACCCAGTACTTC; CDR3: CASKRNRHFEETQYF
V: TRBV18; D: NA; J: TRBJ1-3; size: NA; DNA: TGTGCCAGCTCACCAGAACGAGGAAACACCATATATTTT; CDR3: CASSPERGNTIYF
V: TRBV28; D: TRBD2; J: TRBJ2-7; size: NA; DNA: TGTGCCAGCAGTTTACCCGGGGGGGGTCACGAGCAGTACTTC; CDR3: CASSLPGGGHEQYF
V: TRBV9; D: NA; J: TRBJ2-4; size: NA; DNA: TGTGCCAGCAGTCCACAAGGAAACATTCAGTACTTC; CDR3: CASSPQGNIQYF
V: TRBV10-1; D: NA; J: TRBJ1-2; size: NA; DNA: TGCGCCAGCAGTCCAGGGGTCGGTAACTATGGCTACACCTTC; CDR3: CASSPGVGNYGYTF
V: TRBV5-1; D: NA; J: TRBJ1-6; size: NA; DNA: TGCGCCAGCCGGGACCCCAGTGCGGGTAATTCACCCCTCCACTTT; CDR3: CASRDPSAGNSPLHF
V: TRBV11-2; D: TRBD2; J: TRBJ2-1; size: NA; DNA: TGTGCCAGCAGCCCCCAGCGGGAGGTGCAGTTCTTC; CDR3: CASSPQREVQFF
V: TRBV9; D: TRBD1; J: TRBJ2-3; size: NA; DNA: TGTGCCAGCAGCCCACGGACAGGTCAAGGTACGCAGTATTTT; CDR3: CASSPRTGQGTQYF
V: TRBV10-3; D: NA; J: TRBJ2-1; size: NA; DNA: TGTGCCCTCAGCAAGGGGGGTCGGGTTAATGAGCAGTTCTTC; CDR3: CALSKGGRVNEQFF
V: TRBV6-4; D: NA; J: TRBJ2-7; size: NA; DNA: TGTGCCAGCAGTGACGGGACAACTTACGAGCAGTACTTC; CDR3: CASSDGTTYEQYF
V: TRBV7-2; D: NA; J: TRBJ2-5; size: NA; DNA: TGTGCCAGCAGCTTAGGTGGCCCCCAAGAGACCCAGTACTTC; CDR3: CASSLGGPQETQYF
V: TRBV7-2; D: NA; J: TRBJ2-1; size: NA; DNA: TGTGCCAGCGCCCAGTATGGGTGGGCCAATGAGCAGTTCTTC; CDR3: CASAQYGWANEQFF
V: TRBV27; D: NA; J: TRBJ1-5; size: NA; DNA: TGTGCCAGCAGCCAGGGGCAGGGGAATCAGCCCCAGCATTTT; CDR3: CASSQGQGNQPQHF
V: TRBV18; D: NA; J: TRBJ2-3; size: NA; DNA: TGTGCCAGCTCACCACAAGGGGGGCGACCAGATACGCAGTATTTT; CDR3: CASSPQGGRPDTQYF
V: TRBV4-1; D: NA; J: TRBJ2-5; size: once; DNA: TGCGCCAGCAGCCTTTCGCTATACGAGACCCAGTACTTC; CDR3: CASSLSLYETQYF
V: TRBV5-6; D: NA; J: TRBJ1-3; size: NA; DNA: TGTGCCAGCAGCTTGCTAGCAGGGAGGGTGCCTGGAAACACCATATATTTT; CDR3: CASSLLAGRVPGNTIYF
V: TRBV28; D: TRBD1; J: TRBJ2-6; size: NA; DNA: TGTGCCAGCAGTTTAACGGGACAGGGGTTAACTGGGGCCAACGTCCTGACTTTC; CDR3: CASSLTGQGLTGANVLTF
V: TRBV6-6; D: NA; J: TRBJ2-7; size: NA; DNA: TGTGCCAGCAGCTATGTCCGGAAACCCTACGAGCAGTACTTC; CDR3: CASSYVRKPYEQYF
V: TRBV6-5; D: NA; J: TRBJ1-4; size: NA; DNA: TGTGCCAGCAGTGGCCAGAATAATGAAAAACTGTTTTTT; CDR3: CASSGQNNEKLFF
V: TRBV7-9; D: NA; J: TRBJ2-4; size: NA; DNA: TGTGCCAGCACTAAAGCGGCTCTAGCCAAAAACATTCAGTACTTC; CDR3: CASTKAALAKNIQYF
V: TRBV7-2; D: TRBD1; J: TRBJ2-1; size: NA; DNA: TGTGCCAGCAGGTTCCGGGACAGACCTTCCTACAATGAGCAGTTCTTC; CDR3: CASRFRDRPSYNEQFF
V: TRBV25-1; D: TRBD1; J: TRBJ2-5; size: NA; DNA: TGTGCCAGCAGGCACAGGGGCGTAGAGACCCAGTACTTC; CDR3: CASRHRGVETQYF
V: TRBV6-1; D: NA; J: TRBJ2-7; size: NA; DNA: TGTGCCAGCAGTGAAGGGGGCACTCCCTACGAGCAGTACTTC; CDR3: CASSEGGTPYEQYF
V: TRBV5-1; D: NA; J: TRBJ2-6; size: once; DNA: TGCGCCAGCAGCGCGGACCGGATCGTCCTGACTTTC; CDR3: CASSADRIVLTF
V: TRBV6-6; D: NA; J: TRBJ2-5; size: once; DNA: TGTGCCAGCAGTTCCATTACTTCCATGGAGACCCAGTACTTC; CDR3: CASSSITSMETQYF
V: TRBV7-6; D: NA; J: TRBJ2-3; size: NA; DNA: TGTGCCAGCAGCCACAGGGCGCGTGATGGCACAGATACGCAGTATTTT; CDR3: CASSHRARDGTDTQYF
V: TRBV30; D: TRBD1; J: TRBJ2-7; size: NA; DNA: TGTGCCTGGAGTGTACGTTCTAGGACAGGGGGGTTTGGGCAGTACTTC; CDR3: CAWSVRSRTGGFGQYF
V: TRBV18; D: TRBD2; J: TRBJ2-3; size: few; DNA: TGTGCCAGCTCACCGGGGCCCCTAGCGGAAACCAGCACAGATACGCAGTATTTT; CDR3: CASSPGPLAETSTDTQYF
V: TRBV27; D: TRBD1; J: TRBJ1-6; size: NA; DNA: TGTGCCAGCAGTTCCAGGGGGCTTCTGAATTCACCCCTCCACTTT; CDR3: CASSSRGLLNSPLHF
V: TRBV6-1; D: TRBD2; J: TRBJ2-5; size: NA; DNA: TGTGCCAGCAGTGAAGATTTTGGGCTAGCGGGTGGGGAGACCCAGTACTTC; CDR3: CASSEDFGLAGGETQYF
V: TRBV28; D: TRBD1; J: TRBJ2-2; size: NA; DNA: TGTGCCAGCCGCCCTCCGGGACAGGGTAACACCGGGGAGCTGTTTTTT; CDR3: CASRPPGQGNTGELFF
V: TRBV30; D: NA; J: TRBJ2-5; size: NA; DNA: TGTGCCTGGAGTGTACACAAGGACAGACAGCAAGAGGCCCAGTACTTC; CDR3: CAWSVHKDRQQEAQYF
V: TRBV30; D: TRBD1; J: TRBJ2-1; size: NA; DNA: TGTGCCTGCAGGGCCGACAGGGGTTTACTCTCCATGAGGTACAATGAGCAGTTCTTC; CDR3: CACRADRGLLSMRYNEQFF
V: TRBV2; D: TRBD2; J: TRBJ2-7; size: once; DNA: TGTGCCAGCAGTTCCCGGGGGACTAGCTACGAGCAGTACTTC; CDR3: CASSSRGTSYEQYF